This TCR beta chain was identified in a study of control samples from healthy donors and cancer patients. The CDR3 consists of 16 residues. V lost 3 bases, J lost 6 bases, and 8 bases stayed unmatched. Germline V gene lookup returns CDR1 MGHDK and CDR2 SYGVNS. The protocol was immunoSEQ multiplex PCR, while the TCRdb copy is restricted to in-frame clones and leaves out a portion. Here the sample spans about 120,000 clones, 70% to 90% being singletons. The sequencing input was blood. V is TRBV25-1 and J is TRBJ1-4, with 9 bases fitting TRBD1. This sequence was found in a man aged 50-59 years in good health. CDR3 coding DNA: TGTGCCAGCAGTGATTTGCCGGGACAGGGACATGAAAAACTGTTTTTT. Amino acid sequence: CASSDLPGQGHEKLFF.